This T cell receptor beta chain comes out of a study of blood T cell repertoires in COVID-19. CDR1 is LNHDA and CDR2 is SQIVND in the germline V gene (reference sequence). V was clipped by 3 bases and J by 8 bases; unmatched bases: 11. There are 16 residues in the CDR3. Assay: immunoSEQ multiplex PCR; the TCRdb copy retains only in-frame clones and omits some. The profile shows about 130,000 clones, around 85% of them singletons. Seattle's cohort entered during active infection and was followed longitudinally. The sample taken for sequencing was peripheral blood. The chain combines TRBV19 with TRBJ2-1; 9 nucleotides agree with TRBD2. This sequence originates from a woman older than 75 with COVID-19, enrolled during active disease. The CDR3 DNA reads TGTGCCAGTAGTATTGGGTCGGGACTAGCTATATATGAGCAGTTCTTC. Its protein is CASSIGSGLAIYEQFF.